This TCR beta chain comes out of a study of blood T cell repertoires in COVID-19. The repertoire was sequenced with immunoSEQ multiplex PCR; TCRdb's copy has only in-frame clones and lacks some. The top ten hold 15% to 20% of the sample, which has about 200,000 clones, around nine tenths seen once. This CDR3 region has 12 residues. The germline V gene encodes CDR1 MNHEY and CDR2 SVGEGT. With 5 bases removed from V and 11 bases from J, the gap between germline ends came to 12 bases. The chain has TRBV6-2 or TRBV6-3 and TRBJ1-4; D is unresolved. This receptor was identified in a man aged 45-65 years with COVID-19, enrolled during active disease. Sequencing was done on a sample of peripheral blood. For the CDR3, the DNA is TGTGCCAGCAGTACCTCGGCGAGGAAACTGTTTTTT. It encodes CASSTSARKLFF.